This entry concerns a single T cell receptor beta chain. This clonotype comes out as medium-sized (0.01 to 0.1%) from its frequency, since no count is listed. No antigen is known for it. To amplify TRB rearrangements, a touch-down multiplex PCR protocol was run with the TRB-A and TRB-B primer pools combined in a single tube. Illumina adapters and sample indices were added to the amplicons through two consecutive PCR reactions performed with Phusion HS II polymerase. Amplicons were gel-purified with the NucleoSpin Gel and PCR Clean-up kit, then quantified by Qubit and quality-checked on an Agilent 2100 Bioanalyzer. Sequencing of the libraries was performed on an Illumina MiSeq with 600-cycle, single-indexed, paired-end runs. Turning to the authors' computational methods: Alignment and assembly of TRB reads were performed with MiXCR version 2.1.12 and the default MiXCR reference library. A clone was defined by each unique CDR3 nucleotide sequence, and analysis was restricted to productive sequences with at least two reads. Repertoire diversity was assessed with alpha-parameterized diversity profiles (alpha 0 to 5), including the Shannon (alpha 1) and Simpson (alpha 2) indices, which were computed with an R script. The tcR package was used to compute combinatorial TRB VJ usage, which was then compared between cohorts by principal component analysis with ade4. Using GLIPH, TCRbeta CDR3s were clustered on pairs of cohorts matched for age and read depth, and a Wilcoxon test was used to compare cluster frequencies. Based on TCRdb reprocessing of the reads, there is one entry per CDR3 protein sequence, and DNA is missing. TCRdb, not the original authors, processed these V and J calls. The sample's table lists a count of 5,000 to 6,000 distinct CDR3 sequences. In total, the top ten clones hold 26% of the sample.

The source of the sample is a study of T cell clusters in autoimmune cytopenias (dated by TCRdb to about 2019). For the study in its entirety: TRB sequencing reached a median depth of approximately 50,000 reads per sample and yielded a median of around 2,200 distinct TRB clonotypes per sample. The goal of the study was to determine whether autoimmune cytopenia patients have a disease-specific immune repertoire signature that could serve as a blood-based biomarker. In autoimmune cytopenia patients, peripheral blood TRB and IGH repertoires were sequenced during active disease and over treatment follow-up, together with healthy, CLL and autoimmune hepatitis controls.

The research as a whole found: TRB repertoire shifts, with less even repertoires observed in secondary cytopenia and CLL, were mostly attributed to lymphoma bias rather than autoimmunity. In the comparison of secondary cytopenia with CLL, no cluster-lack signature showed up, apparently because the dominant lymphoma-associated repertoire masked the signature. A lack of physiological T cell clusters in primary autoimmune cytopenia patients was suggested by GLIPH, as 51 clusters were found to be exclusive to healthy donors versus about 16 exclusive to patients. The T cell clusters were defined only in silico, and the functional role of the clusters was left to be validated experimentally. Around 3-fold more exclusive TRB clusters were observed in healthy donors than in active autoimmune hepatitis patients, consistent with an autoimmunity-wide signature.

For each sample, TRB amplification used 250 to 300 ng of peripheral blood genomic DNA, equal to approximately 38,000 genome equivalents. Sequences were obtained from peripheral blood. The receptor was derived from a human donor with an autoimmune cytopenia or autoimmune hepatitis (not recorded which).

The CDR3 is CAWRPGLGYEQYF. Recombination connected TRBV30 to TRBJ2-7; with no DNA, the TCRdb D assignment of TRBD2 cannot be verified. The germline V gene (reference sequence) gives CDR1 as GTSNPN and CDR2 as SVGIG. From its cysteine to its phenylalanine, the CDR3 spans 13 amino acids. DNA for this receptor is not on file. Outside the CDR3, residues come from the reference TRBV30 and TRBJ2-7 proteins, so the full variable domain is: SQTIHQWPATLVQPVGSPLSLECTVEGTSNPNLYWYRQAAGRGLQLLFYSVGIGQISSEVPQNLSASRPQDRQFILSSKKLLLSDSGFYLCAWRPGLGYEQYFGPGTRLTVT.